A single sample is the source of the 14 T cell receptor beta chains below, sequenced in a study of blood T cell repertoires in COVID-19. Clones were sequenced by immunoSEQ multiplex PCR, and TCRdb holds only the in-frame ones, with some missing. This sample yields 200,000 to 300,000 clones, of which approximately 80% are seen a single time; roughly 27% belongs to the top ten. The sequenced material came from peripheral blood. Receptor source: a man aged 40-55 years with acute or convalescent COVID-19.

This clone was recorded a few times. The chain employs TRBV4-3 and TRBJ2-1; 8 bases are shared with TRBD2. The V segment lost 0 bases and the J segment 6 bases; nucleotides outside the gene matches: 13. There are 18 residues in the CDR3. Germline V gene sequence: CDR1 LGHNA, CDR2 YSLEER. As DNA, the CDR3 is TGCGCCAGCAGCCAAGATGTCGGACTAGCTCTTGGGGCCAATGAGCAGTTCTTC. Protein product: CASSQDVGLALGANEQFF.

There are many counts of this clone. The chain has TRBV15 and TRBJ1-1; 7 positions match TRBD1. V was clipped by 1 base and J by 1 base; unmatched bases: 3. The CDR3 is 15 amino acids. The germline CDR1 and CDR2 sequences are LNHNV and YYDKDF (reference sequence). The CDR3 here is CATSRGTGANTEAFF. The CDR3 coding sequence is TGTGCCACCAGCAGAGGAACAGGGGCGAACACTGAAGCTTTCTTT.

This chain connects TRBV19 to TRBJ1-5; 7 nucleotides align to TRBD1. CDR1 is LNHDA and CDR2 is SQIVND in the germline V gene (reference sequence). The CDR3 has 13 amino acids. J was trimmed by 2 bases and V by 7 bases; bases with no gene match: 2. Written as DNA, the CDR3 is TGTGCCAGTACAGGGGGAGGCAATCAGCCCCAGCATTTT. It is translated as CASTGGGNQPQHF.

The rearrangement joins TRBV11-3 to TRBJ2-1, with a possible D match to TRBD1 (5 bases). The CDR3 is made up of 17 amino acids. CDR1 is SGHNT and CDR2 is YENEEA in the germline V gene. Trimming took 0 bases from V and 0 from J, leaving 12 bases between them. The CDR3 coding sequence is TGTGCCAGCAGCTTAGACAGGATAGGGGCCTCCTACAATGAGCAGTTCTTC. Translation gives CASSLDRIGASYNEQFF.

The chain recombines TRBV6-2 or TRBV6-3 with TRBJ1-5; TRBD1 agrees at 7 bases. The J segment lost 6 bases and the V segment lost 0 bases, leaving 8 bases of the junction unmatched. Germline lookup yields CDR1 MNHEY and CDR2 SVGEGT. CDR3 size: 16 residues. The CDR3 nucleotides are TGTGCCAGCAGTTACTCCCCCGACAGGGATAGTCAGCCCCAGCATTTT. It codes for CASSYSPDRDSQPQHF.

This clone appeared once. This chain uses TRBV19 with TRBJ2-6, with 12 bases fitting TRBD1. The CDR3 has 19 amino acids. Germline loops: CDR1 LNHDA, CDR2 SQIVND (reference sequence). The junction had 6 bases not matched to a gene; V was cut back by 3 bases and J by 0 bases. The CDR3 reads CASSMPGTGGVSGANVLTF. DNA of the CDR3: TGTGCCAGTAGTATGCCCGGGACAGGGGGCGTCTCTGGGGCCAACGTCCTGACTTTC.

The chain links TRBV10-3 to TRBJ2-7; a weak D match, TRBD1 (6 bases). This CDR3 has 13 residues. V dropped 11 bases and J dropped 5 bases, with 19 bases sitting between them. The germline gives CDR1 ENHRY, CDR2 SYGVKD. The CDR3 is CAPTISQGHEQYF. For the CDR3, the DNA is TGTGCCCCAACAATTTCACAGGGCCACGAGCAGTACTTC.

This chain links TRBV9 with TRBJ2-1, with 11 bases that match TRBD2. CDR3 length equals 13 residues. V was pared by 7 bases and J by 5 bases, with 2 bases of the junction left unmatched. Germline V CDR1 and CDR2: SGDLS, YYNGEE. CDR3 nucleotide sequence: TGTGCCAGCGGGGGACTAGCGGACAATGAGCAGTTCTTC. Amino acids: CASGGLADNEQFF.

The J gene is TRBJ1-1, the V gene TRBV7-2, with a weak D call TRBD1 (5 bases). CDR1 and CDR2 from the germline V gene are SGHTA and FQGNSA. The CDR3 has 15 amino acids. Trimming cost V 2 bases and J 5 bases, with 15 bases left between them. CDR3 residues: CASSLNHQGWTEAFF. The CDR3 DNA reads TGTGCCAGCAGCTTAAATCACCAGGGTTGGACTGAAGCTTTCTTT.

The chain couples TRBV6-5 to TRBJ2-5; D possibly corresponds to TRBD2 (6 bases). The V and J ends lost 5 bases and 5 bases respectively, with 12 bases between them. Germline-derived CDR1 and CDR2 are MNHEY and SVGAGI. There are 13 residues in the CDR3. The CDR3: CASSRAGRETQYF. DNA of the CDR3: TGTGCCAGCAGTCGGGCGGGGAGGGAGACCCAGTACTTC.

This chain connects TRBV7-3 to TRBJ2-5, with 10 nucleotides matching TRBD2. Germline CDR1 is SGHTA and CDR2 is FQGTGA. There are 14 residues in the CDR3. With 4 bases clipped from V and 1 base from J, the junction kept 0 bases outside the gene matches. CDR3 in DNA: TGTGCCAGCAGCTCTAGCGGGAGCCAAGAGACCCAGTACTTC. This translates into CASSSSGSQETQYF.

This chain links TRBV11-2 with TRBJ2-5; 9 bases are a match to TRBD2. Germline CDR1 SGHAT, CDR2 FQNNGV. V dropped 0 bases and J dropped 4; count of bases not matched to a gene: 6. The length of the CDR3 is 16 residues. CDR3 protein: CASSLERLAGTETQYF. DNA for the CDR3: TGTGCCAGCAGCTTAGAACGCCTAGCGGGAACAGAGACCCAGTACTTC.

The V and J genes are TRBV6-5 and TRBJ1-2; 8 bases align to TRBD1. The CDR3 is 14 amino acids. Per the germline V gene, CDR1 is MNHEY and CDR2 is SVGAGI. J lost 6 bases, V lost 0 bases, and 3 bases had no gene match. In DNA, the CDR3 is TGTGCCAGCAGTTACTCGGCGACAGGGGATGGCTACACCTTC. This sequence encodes CASSYSATGDGYTF.

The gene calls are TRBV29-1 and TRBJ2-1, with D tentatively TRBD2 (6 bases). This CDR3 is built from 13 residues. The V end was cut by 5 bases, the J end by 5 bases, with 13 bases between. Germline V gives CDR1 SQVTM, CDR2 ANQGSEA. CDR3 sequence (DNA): TGCAGCGTTTTGGGCGGGAACAACAATGAGCAGTTCTTC. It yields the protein CSVLGGNNNEQFF.